This TCR beta chain was identified during a study of T cells after yellow fever vaccination. Notes on the study in general: FACS-sorted repertoires might harbor abundant contaminating clonotypes from the bulk population.

About this clonotype itself: Its antigen remains unknown.

TCRdb processed the 5' RACE reads anew with MiXCR; each CDR3 protein has one entry. The sample carries 200,000 to 250,000 distinct CDR3 sequences, roughly 3% recorded once. V was clipped by 6 bases and J by 0 bases, with 11 bases between them. The germline gives CDR1 DFQATT, CDR2 SNEGSKA (reference sequence). This CDR3 spans 13 amino acids. The sample was CD4+ T cells sorted from PBMCs, taken 10 days after the yellow fever booster vaccination. This sequence was found in a man aged 18 to 29 who received the YFV17D yellow fever vaccine. This chain joins TRBV20-1 and TRBJ1-2, with D possibly matching TRBD1 (5 bases). CDR3 DNA: TGCAGTGCCCCGGGGCTTACTAACTATGGCTACACCTTC. Amino acids: CSAPGLTNYGYTF.